These 18 T cell receptor beta chains share one sample of origin, sequenced in a study of blood T cell repertoires in COVID-19. The repertoire was sequenced with immunoSEQ multiplex PCR; TCRdb's copy has only in-frame clones and lacks some. This table holds 85,000 to 100,000 clones, about nine tenths found once. The sample comprised peripheral blood. The origin of the receptors is a man aged 60-69 years with acute or convalescent COVID-19.

The V and J genes are TRBV3-1 (or the pseudogene TRBV3-2) and TRBJ1-1, with D perhaps matching TRBD1 (5 bases). Germline CDR1 reads LGHDT; CDR2 reads YNNKEL (reference sequence). There are 14 residues in the CDR3. Trimming took off 0 bases at V and 4 bases at J, with 9 bases between the two ends. CDR3 sequence (DNA): TGTGCCAGCAGCCAAGAGTCAGGGCCCACTGAAGCTTTCTTT. Translation gives CASSQESGPTEAFF.

The gene calls are TRBV6-2 or TRBV6-3 and TRBJ2-5; tentatively, D is TRBD2 (6 bases). CDR1 is MNHEY, CDR2 SVGEGT, per germline. The V and J ends lost 2 bases and 7 bases respectively, with 23 bases between them. The CDR3 is made up of 17 amino acids. The CDR3 here is CASSYMGPGAGLGTQYF. DNA of the CDR3: TGTGCCAGCAGTTACATGGGCCCTGGAGCGGGCCTGGGGACCCAGTACTTC.

The genes are TRBV11-3 and TRBJ1-1, with D unresolved. V was shortened by 2 bases and J by 4 bases, with 8 bases between the two germline ends. This CDR3 region has 13 residues. Germline V lookup: CDR1 SGHNT, CDR2 YENEEA. The CDR3: CASSLNGPTEAFF. In nucleotides, the CDR3 is TGTGCCAGCAGCTTAAATGGCCCCACTGAAGCTTTCTTT.

The V and J genes are TRBV18 and TRBJ1-5; D unclear. This CDR3 contains 13 residues. Germline V gene lookup returns CDR1 KGHSH and CDR2 LQKENI. V shed 3 bases and J shed 5 bases, with 8 bases lying between them. CDR3 in amino acids: CASSPSSDQPQHF. Written as DNA, the CDR3 is TGTGCCAGCTCACCCTCCAGTGATCAGCCCCAGCATTTT.

The rearrangement links TRBV2 to TRBJ1-1; 7 nucleotides line up with TRBD1. This CDR3 contains 14 residues. The V and J ends lost 2 bases and 10 bases, in that order; junction bases with no gene match: 10. Germline V gene data show CDR1 as SNHLY and CDR2 as FYNNEI. CDR3 protein: CASSESDRVRRAFF. CDR3 bases: TGTGCCAGCAGTGAAAGTGACAGGGTTAGACGAGCTTTCTTT.

The J gene is TRBJ2-3, the V gene TRBV11-3; 7 nucleotides agree with TRBD2. V shed 5 bases, J shed 4 bases, and the junction held 6 bases outside the gene matches. This CDR3 spans 14 amino acids. Germline CDR1 and CDR2: SGHNT and YENEEA. The CDR3 sequence: CASSPGRGADTQYF. The CDR3 DNA is TGTGCCAGCAGCCCGGGACGGGGGGCAGATACGCAGTATTTT.

This chain joins TRBV7-9 and TRBJ1-3; no clear D gene. The CDR3 runs to 13 residues. Germline-derived CDR1 and CDR2 are SEHNR and FQNEAQ (reference sequence). The germline V and J ends were trimmed by 3 bases and 0 bases, with 3 bases remaining between them. The chain's CDR3 is CASSLYSGNTIYF. The CDR3 nucleotides read TGTGCCAGCAGCTTGTACTCTGGAAACACCATATATTTT.

This sequence joins TRBV3-1 (or the pseudogene TRBV3-2) and TRBJ1-4; 8 bases are a match to TRBD1. The CDR3 runs to 14 residues. Per the germline V gene, CDR1 is LGHDT and CDR2 is YNNKEL (reference sequence). The ends lost 4 bases at V and 8 bases at J; junction bases unmatched: 6. Written as DNA, the CDR3 is TGTGCCAGCAGCCCGACAGGGGTCCGGGAAAAACTGTTTTTT. This sequence encodes CASSPTGVREKLFF.

The chain uses TRBV2 and TRBJ1-2; no clear D. The V end lost 5 bases, the J end lost 0 bases, and 7 bases lay between the germline ends. CDR3 size: 13 residues. Germline CDR1 and CDR2: SNHLY and FYNNEI. The CDR3 nucleotides read TGTGCCAGCAGTCAGGAAACTAACTATGGCTACACCTTC. Translation: CASSQETNYGYTF.

This clone was counted once. The rearrangement joins TRBV5-1 to TRBJ1-4; 7 bases match TRBD1. This CDR3 has 15 amino acids. V dropped 0 bases and J dropped 5; count of bases not matched to a gene: 4. The germline V gene encodes CDR1 SGHRS and CDR2 YFSETQ. In DNA, the CDR3 is TGCGCCAGCAGCTTGGCAGCGACAGGGAATGAAAAACTGTTTTTT. Its protein product is CASSLAATGNEKLFF.

V usage is TRBV5-5 and J usage is TRBJ1-1; D may be TRBD1 (5 bases). V was clipped by 4 bases and J by 1 base, with 14 bases between them. The V gene's germline CDR1 is SGHKS and CDR2 YYEKEE (reference sequence). The CDR3 spans 15 residues. The CDR3 spells CASSELGHSNTEAFF. The CDR3 nucleotides read TGTGCCAGCAGCGAGTTAGGACACTCGAACACTGAAGCTTTCTTT. The variable domain in full, completed from reference TRBV5-5 and TRBJ1-1, reads DAGVTQSPTHLIKTRGQQVTLRCSPISGHKSVSWYQQVLGQGPQFIFQYYEKEERGRGNFPDRFSARQFPNYSSELNVNALLLGDSALYLCASSELGHSNTEAFFGQGTRLTVV.

The CDR3 protein is CASQTNGQVGNTIYF. The CDR3 nucleotides are TGCGCCAGCCAGACTAATGGACAGGTTGGAAACACCATATATTTT. The chain has TRBV5-1 and TRBJ1-3; 7 bases map to TRBD1. The CDR3 consists of 15 residues. Unmatched junction bases numbered 10, after V lost 7 bases and J lost 3 bases. The germline CDR1 and CDR2 sequences are SGHRS and YFSETQ.

This chain links TRBV5-1 with TRBJ1-1; TRBD1 matches at 9 bases. The V gene end was trimmed by 6 bases and the J gene end by 11 bases; junction bases not matched to a gene: 8. Germline V gene sequence: CDR1 SGHRS, CDR2 YFSETQ. CDR3 length: 12 amino acids. CDR3 protein: CASTLGTGLAFF. The DNA of the CDR3 is TGCGCCAGCACCCTCGGGACAGGGCTGGCTTTCTTT.

The rearrangement joins TRBV30 to TRBJ2-2; TRBD2 aligns across 14 bases. The germline gives CDR1 GTSNPN, CDR2 SVGIG (reference sequence). There are 18 residues in the CDR3. Germline trimming cut 4 bases from V and 7 bases from J; bases unmatched to any gene: 14. In nucleotides, the CDR3 is TGTGCCTGGACCCCACGACTAGCGGGGGGGCCTTTGATCGGGGAGCTGTTTTTT. It encodes CAWTPRLAGGPLIGELFF.

The chain combines TRBV14 with TRBJ2-2; 7 bases align to TRBD1. The CDR3 length is 14 residues. Germline V CDR1 and CDR2: SGHDN, FVKESK. Trimming at V came to 11 bases and at J to 1 base, leaving 7 bases not matched to a gene. CDR3: CASRGIQNTGELFF. The CDR3 region has the DNA TGTGCCTCCAGGGGGATACAGAACACCGGGGAGCTGTTTTTT.

This rearrangement joins TRBV18 to TRBJ1-1; unclear D gene. Germline CDR1 KGHSH, CDR2 LQKENI. Trimming removed 3 bases from V and 6 bases from J, with 14 bases in between. The CDR3 loop spans 14 amino acids. CDR3 in amino acids: CASSPLTSGAEAFF. For the CDR3, the DNA is TGTGCCAGCTCACCCCTGACGTCAGGCGCTGAAGCTTTCTTT.

The chain employs TRBV30 and TRBJ1-1; TRBD1 matches at 8 bases. This CDR3 contains 14 residues. The germline gives CDR1 GTSNPN, CDR2 SVGIG (reference sequence). Trimming took 3 bases from V and 0 from J; bases not matched to a gene: 3. The CDR3: CAWRRTGMNTEAFF. The CDR3, as DNA: TGTGCCTGGAGGCGGACAGGGATGAACACTGAAGCTTTCTTT.

The chain has TRBV7-2 and TRBJ2-2, with D maybe TRBD2 (6 bases). The CDR3 consists of 14 residues. Germline CDR1 is SGHTA and CDR2 is FQGNSA. V lost 0 bases and J 7 bases, leaving 9 bases between the germline ends. CDR3 nucleotide sequence: TGTGCCAGCAGCTTAGCACTAGCAAGCGGGGAGCTGTTTTTT. Protein product: CASSLALASGELFF. Full variable domain (remainder filled in from reference TRBV7-2 and TRBJ2-2): GAGVSQSPSNKVTEKGKDVELRCDPISGHTALYWYRQSLGQGLEFLIYFQGNSAPDKSGLPSDRFSAERTGGSVSTLTIQRTQQEDSAVYLCASSLALASGELFFGEGSRLTVL.